Following are 21 T cell receptor beta chains from one sample sequenced in a study of vaccination effects on CD4 cells after COVID-19. Profiled with immunoSEQ multiplex PCR; TCRdb holds only in-frame clones, not every one. This table has tens of thousands of clones, just under 75% appearing once. Culture proceeded for roughly ten days, and CD4+ T cells were then isolated. Participants completed two doses of the BNT162b2 or mRNA-1273 vaccine. These TCRs are of unknown antigen specificity. Sequenced material: CD4+ T cells from PBMCs cultured without peptide, taken after COVID-19 vaccination. These receptor sequences come from a human donor who received a COVID-19 vaccine.

The chain couples TRBV15 to TRBJ1-6; possible D gene TRBD1, 5 bases. The CDR3 runs 15 residues. Trimming pared 1 base from V and 4 bases from J, leaving 8 bases between. Germline V gives CDR1 LNHNV, CDR2 YYDKDF (reference sequence). The CDR3 loop is CATSRVTVYNSPLHF. The DNA for the CDR3 is TGTGCCACCAGCAGAGTGACAGTGTATAATTCACCCCTCCACTTT.

The DNA of the CDR3 is TGTGCCAGCGGGGGACAGGGTATATCACCCCTCCACTTT. Encoded protein: CASGGQGISPLHF. V gene TRBV2 combines with J gene TRBJ1-6, with 9 bases that match TRBD1. The V segment lost 8 bases and the J segment 10 bases; nucleotides outside the gene matches: 6. Germline CDR1 is SNHLY and CDR2 is FYNNEI. The CDR3 runs to 13 residues.

This chain connects TRBV7-3 to TRBJ1-1; weak D call: TRBD1 (6 bases). CDR1 and CDR2 (germline): SGHTA, FQGTGA. The CDR3 is made up of 13 amino acids. The germline V and J ends were trimmed by 5 bases and 2 bases, with 9 bases remaining between them. The CDR3 is CASSRGGNTEAFF. DNA for the CDR3: TGTGCCAGCAGCCGAGGGGGAAACACTGAAGCTTTCTTT.

This rearrangement joins TRBV7-9 to TRBJ1-6; D ambiguous. In germline, CDR1 is SEHNR, CDR2 FQNEAQ (reference sequence). This CDR3 has 13 amino acids. The germline V and J ends were trimmed by 1 base and 7 bases, with 5 bases remaining between them. The CDR3 DNA is TGTGCCAGCAGCTTAGGCGAGAATTCACCCCTCCACTTT. It specifies CASSLGENSPLHF.

This rearrangement joins TRBV24-1 to TRBJ2-1; 8 bases agree with TRBD2. The V segment lost 4 bases and the J segment 9 bases; nucleotides outside the gene matches: 13. The length of the CDR3 is 16 residues. Germline-derived CDR1 and CDR2 are KGHDR and SFDVKD. As DNA, the CDR3 is TGTGCCACCAGTGACTCCTCGCTCGGGGGGGCGGGTGAGCAGTTCTTC. This sequence encodes CATSDSSLGGAGEQFF.

The genes are TRBV5-1 and TRBJ2-4; 10 bases line up with TRBD1. There are 15 residues in the CDR3. CDR1 and CDR2 from the germline V gene are SGHRS and YFSETQ. V gave up 4 bases and J gave up 4 bases; unmatched junction bases: 5. The CDR3 here is CASSLTGGQKNIQYF. The CDR3 coding sequence is TGCGCCAGCAGCCTGACAGGGGGCCAGAAAAACATTCAGTACTTC. The variable domain in full, with the rest retrieved from reference TRBV5-1 and TRBJ2-4, is KAGVTQTPRYLIKTRGQQVTLSCSPISGHRSVSWYQQTPGQGLQFLFEYFSETQRNKGNFPGRFSGRQFSNSRSEMNVSTLELGDSALYLCASSLTGGQKNIQYFGAGTRLSVL.

The V gene is TRBV29-1, the J gene TRBJ2-1; tentatively, D is TRBD1 or TRBD2 (5 bases each). V was shortened by 5 bases and J by 0 bases, with 14 bases between the two germline ends. Germline CDR1 SQVTM, CDR2 ANQGSEA. CDR3 size: 15 residues. In DNA form, the CDR3 reads TGCAGCGTTATATGGGACCGCAGCTCCTACAATGAGCAGTTCTTC. Protein sequence: CSVIWDRSSYNEQFF.

The chain has TRBV5-1 and TRBJ1-4; D is ambiguous. The V gene's germline CDR1 is SGHRS and CDR2 YFSETQ. V lost 0 bases and J 2 bases, leaving 8 bases between the germline ends. This CDR3 region has 15 residues. CDR3 in amino acids: CASSLGGYTNEKLFF. The CDR3, as DNA: TGCGCCAGCAGCTTGGGAGGGTATACTAATGAAAAACTGTTTTTT. Full variable domain (missing parts from reference TRBV5-1 and TRBJ1-4): KAGVTQTPRYLIKTRGQQVTLSCSPISGHRSVSWYQQTPGQGLQFLFEYFSETQRNKGNFPGRFSGRQFSNSRSEMNVSTLELGDSALYLCASSLGGYTNEKLFFGSGTQLSVL.

The chain is built from TRBV6-5 and TRBJ1-2; 7 nucleotides agree with TRBD1. CDR1 is MNHEY and CDR2 is SVGAGI in the germline V gene. The length of the CDR3 is 14 residues. With V trimmed by 7 bases and J by 6 bases, 11 bases remained unmatched. CDR3 nucleotide sequence: TGTGCCAGCACTCGAAAAGGGGGCGCGGATGGCTACACCTTC. As protein: CASTRKGGADGYTF.

The rearrangement uses TRBV9 and TRBJ1-2; 12 nucleotides agree with TRBD1. Trimming removed 3 bases from V and 6 bases from J; junction bases left unmatched: 9. The CDR3 length is 16 residues. Germline V gene sequence: CDR1 SGDLS, CDR2 YYNGEE. CDR3 sequence reads: CASSARPGTGGNGYTF. The CDR3 DNA reads TGTGCCAGCAGCGCTAGACCGGGGACAGGGGGCAATGGCTACACCTTC.

The chain couples TRBV5-6 to TRBJ1-2; possibly TRBD1 for D (5 bases). The CDR3 contains 13 residues. Germline CDR1 reads SGHDT; CDR2 reads YYEEEE. V was pared by 4 bases and J by 6 bases, with 13 bases between. The CDR3 sequence: CASSRKVGDGYTF. CDR3 DNA sequence: TGTGCCAGCAGCCGAAAGGTAGGGGATGGCTACACCTTC.

The chain is built from TRBV6-6 and TRBJ2-2; D ambiguous. The CDR3 contains 13 residues. V gave up 8 bases and J gave up 7 bases, with 14 bases separating them. The V gene's germline CDR1 is MNHNY and CDR2 SVGAGI (reference sequence). The CDR3 loop reads CASGQGWDGELFF. The CDR3 nucleotides read TGTGCCAGCGGCCAAGGGTGGGACGGGGAGCTGTTTTTT.

The rearrangement uses TRBV11-2 and TRBJ2-2; 9 bases map to TRBD1. This CDR3 region has 18 residues. Germline trimming cut 2 bases from V and 4 bases from J; bases unmatched to any gene: 11. CDR1 and CDR2 from the germline V gene are SGHAT and FQNNGV. CDR3: CASSLNFGTGFATGELFF. CDR3 DNA sequence: TGTGCCAGCAGCTTAAATTTTGGGACAGGGTTTGCCACCGGGGAGCTGTTTTTT.

The gene calls are TRBV15 and TRBJ1-2; TRBD1 might be the D (5 bases). The CDR3 covers 17 residues. V was trimmed by 5 bases and J by 7 bases, leaving 26 bases between them. Germline V CDR1 and CDR2: LNHNV, YYDKDF (reference sequence). The CDR3 region has the DNA TGTGCCACCAGCCTCGGGGGGTTCCCAGGAATATTAGCTGGCTACACCTTC. This translates into CATSLGGFPGILAGYTF.

There are a few counts of this clone. This chain connects TRBV21-1 to TRBJ2-7; the table's D call TRBD1 went unverified against the DNA. TRBV21-1 is a pseudogene segment. This CDR3 is 13 amino acids long. The CDR3 protein is CASSKGQGQGQYV. CDR3 in DNA: TGTGCCAGCAGCAAAGGGCAGGGGCAGGGGCAGTACGTC.

The chain links TRBV15 to TRBJ2-7, with 9 nucleotides matching TRBD2. The CDR3 has 16 residues. The ends lost 1 base at V and 3 bases at J; junction bases unmatched: 7. CDR1 is LNHNV and CDR2 is YYDKDF in the germline V gene (reference sequence). The CDR3 nucleotides are TGTGCCACCAGCAGAGGTTTGGCGGGGGGGCTCTACGAGCAGTACGTC. It encodes CATSRGLAGGLYEQYV.

This clone came up a few times. The V call is TRBV7-8, the J call TRBJ2-7; no firm D call. The germline gives CDR1 SGHVS, CDR2 FQNEAQ. V was trimmed by 1 base and J by 7 bases, leaving 8 bases between them. This CDR3 is built from 12 residues. Here the CDR3 DNA reads TGTGCCAGCAGCTTAGGAGGTGGGGAGCAGTACGTC. Amino acids: CASSLGGGEQYV.

V and J are TRBV27 and TRBJ2-1; 13 bases line up with TRBD2. CDR3 length equals 19 residues. The junction had 12 bases not matched to a gene; V was cut back by 7 bases and J by 0 bases. Germline CDR1 and CDR2: MNHEY and SMNVEV (reference sequence). The CDR3 DNA reads TGTGCCAGCACCAGAGCGGGACTAGCGGGGCTCCGCTCCTACAATGAGCAGTTCTTC. Its protein product is CASTRAGLAGLRSYNEQFF.

The chain combines TRBV18 with TRBJ2-2; D gene uncertain. The CDR3 is 14 amino acids. Trimming left V 3 bases short and J 0 bases short, with 5 bases between. Germline-derived CDR1 and CDR2 are KGHSH and LQKENI. CDR3 in DNA: TGTGCCAGCTCACCCTCTGCGAACACCGGGGAGCTGTTTTTT. Protein: CASSPSANTGELFF.

The rearrangement uses TRBV9 and TRBJ2-1, with D unresolved. This CDR3 has 13 amino acids. V gave up 0 bases and J gave up 4 bases, with 5 bases separating them. Germline V gene sequence: CDR1 SGDLS, CDR2 YYNGEE. The CDR3 here is CASSVASYNEQFF. The DNA for the CDR3 is TGTGCCAGCAGCGTAGCCAGTTACAATGAGCAGTTCTTC.

This sequence joins TRBV10-3 and TRBJ1-4; 7 positions agree with TRBD1. The germline V gene encodes CDR1 ENHRY and CDR2 SYGVKD. Losses at the gene ends were 9 bases for V and 4 bases for J; bases not matched to a gene: 5. This CDR3 is 13 amino acids long. For the CDR3, the DNA is TGTGCCATTAGACAGGGTCTTAATGAAAAACTGTTTTTT. Translated: CAIRQGLNEKLFF.